This T cell receptor (beta chain) was sequenced for a study of response to subunit inactivated influenza vaccine. Each CDR3 protein is one row after TCRdb ran MiXCR on the RT-PCR reads. The table records around 570,000 distinct CDR3 sequences, 7.5% to 8.5% of them present only once. Whole-study results and caveats: T cells newly recruited by each seasonal influenza vaccination are few, the authors suggested.

Trimming at V came to 7 bases and at J to 6 bases, leaving 6 bases not matched to a gene. The CDR3 totals 13 residues. Turning to this clonotype: What it binds is not known.

The TCR was taken from a man aged 50 to 75 who received an inactivated influenza vaccine. This specimen was PBMCs from blood, taken around 25 months after vaccination. J is TRBJ1-3 and V is TRBV12-3 or TRBV12-4; 7 nucleotides align to TRBD1. This CDR3 reads CASTLGTVNTIYF. The CDR3 DNA sequence: TGTGCCAGCACCTTGGGGACAGTAAACACCATATATTTT.